These 21 T cell receptor beta chains were sequenced from one sample in a study of CD8+CD57+ T cells in acquired aplastic anemia. TCR beta VDJ and CDR3 profiles were obtained from a genomic DNA template. MiXCR was run by TCRdb on the reads, yielding one entry per CDR3 protein. The sample shows 150,000 to 200,000 distinct CDR3 sequences, 64% of them seen only once. The sequenced material came from sorted CD4+, CD8+, or CD8+CD57+ T cells (not recorded which) from PBMCs. The receptors shown here come from a human donor with severe aplastic anemia or a healthy control (not recorded which).

This chain connects TRBV20-1 to TRBJ1-2; no clear D gene. Trimming cost V 5 bases and J 14 bases, with 9 bases left between them. Germline loops: CDR1 DFQATT, CDR2 SNEGSKA (reference sequence). The CDR3 is 8 amino acids. Here the CDR3 DNA reads TGCAGTGCTTCACCCCATACCTTC. It is translated as CSASPHTF.

The rearrangement links TRBV2 to TRBJ2-7, with TRBD1 as a possible D gene (5 bases). Trimming shortened V by 6 bases and J by 3 bases, and 9 bases separated the two germline ends. The V gene's germline CDR1 is SNHLY and CDR2 FYNNEI. CDR3 length: 12 residues. CDR3 amino acids: CASSRQIYEQYF. CDR3 DNA: TGTGCCAGCAGCCGACAGATCTACGAGCAGTACTTC. Using reference TRBV2 and TRBJ2-7 for the parts outside the CDR3, the full variable domain is EPEVTQTPSHQVTQMGQEVILRCVPISNHLYFYWYRQILGQKVEFLVSFYNNEISEKSEIFDDQFSVERPDGSNFTLKIRSTKLEDSAMYFCASSRQIYEQYFGPGTRLTVT.

V is TRBV4-2 and J is TRBJ2-1; 13 bases are shared with TRBD2. The CDR3 has 19 residues. Germline V gene lookup returns CDR1 LGHNA and CDR2 YNFKEQ. V shed 1 base and J 1 base; nucleotides not matched to a gene: 7. The CDR3 protein is CASSQGGLAGVLSYNEQFF. The CDR3 region has the DNA TGTGCCAGCAGCCAAGGAGGACTAGCGGGGGTGCTATCCTACAATGAGCAGTTCTTC.

The rearrangement joins TRBV7-6 to TRBJ2-5; TRBD2 matches 8 bases. V shed 0 bases and J 2 bases; nucleotides not matched to a gene: 2. Per germline, CDR1 SGHVS and CDR2 FNYEAQ. The CDR3 has 15 amino acids. This CDR3 reads CASSLASGTQETQYF. The CDR3 DNA reads TGTGCCAGCAGCTTAGCTAGCGGGACTCAAGAGACCCAGTACTTC. Complete variable domain (other parts from reference TRBV7-6 and TRBJ2-5): GAGVSQSPRYKVTKRGQDVALRCDPISGHVSLYWYRQALGQGPEFLTYFNYEAQQDKSGLPNDRFSAERPEGSISTLTIQRTEQRDSAMYRCASSLASGTQETQYFGPGTRLLVL.

The V gene is TRBV5-1, the J gene TRBJ1-5, with a possible D match to TRBD1 (5 bases). The germline V gene encodes CDR1 SGHRS and CDR2 YFSETQ. Trimming pared 5 bases from V and 3 bases from J, leaving 18 bases between. The CDR3 covers 16 residues. This CDR3 reads CASRPGVGMNNQPQHF. The CDR3 DNA sequence: TGCGCCAGCAGACCGGGGGTGGGGATGAACAATCAGCCCCAGCATTTT.

This clonotype was seen many times. J is TRBJ1-6 and V is TRBV18, with D tentatively TRBD1 (6 bases). This CDR3 is 14 amino acids long. Trimming stripped 2 bases from V and 8 bases from J, with 10 bases between. Germline CDR1 is KGHSH and CDR2 is LQKENI. The CDR3, as DNA: TGTGCCAGCTCACCAGGGGAGGGGGATTCACCCCTCCACTTT. Its protein product is CASSPGEGDSPLHF. Looking up the rest from reference TRBV18 and TRBJ1-6 gives the full variable domain: NAGVMQNPRHLVRRRGQEARLRCSPMKGHSHVYWYRQLPEEGLKFMVYLQKENIIDESGMPKERFSAEFPKEGPSILRIQQVVRGDSAAYFCASSPGEGDSPLHFGNGTRLTVT.

The rearrangement links TRBV29-1 to TRBJ2-3, with 9 bases fitting TRBD1. V shed 7 bases, J shed 4 bases, and the junction held 12 bases outside the gene matches. The CDR3 totals 15 residues. The V gene's germline CDR1 is SQVTM and CDR2 ANQGSEA. The CDR3 reads CSAKVGTGYADTQYF. The CDR3 region has the DNA TGCAGCGCGAAGGTAGGGACAGGGTACGCAGATACGCAGTATTTT.

The chain couples TRBV2 to TRBJ1-5; 7 bases align to TRBD1. V lost 3 bases, J lost 9 bases, and 11 bases stayed unmatched. CDR3 length: 15 amino acids. Germline values: CDR1 SNHLY, CDR2 FYNNEI. The CDR3 coding sequence is TGTGCCAGCAGTGACGAAGACAGGGATCTGTCGCCCCAGCATTTT. Protein: CASSDEDRDLSPQHF.

Here the CDR3 DNA reads TGCAGTGCCCTCTACGGGAGAGAGACCCAGTACTTC. Translated: CSALYGRETQYF. The chain recombines TRBV20-1 with TRBJ2-5, with a tentative D call TRBD2 (6 bases). The germline V gene has CDR1 DFQATT and CDR2 SNEGSKA (reference sequence). V lost 6 bases to trimming and J lost 4 bases, with 12 bases between them. This CDR3 has 12 residues.

The J gene is TRBJ1-5, the V gene TRBV7-2, with 8 bases identical to TRBD1. The CDR3 sequence is 15 residues long. Germline V lookup: CDR1 SGHTA, CDR2 FQGNSA. Trimming took 6 bases from V and 5 from J; bases not matched to a gene: 9. This CDR3 reads CASRSGTGADQPQHF. CDR3 DNA: TGTGCCAGCAGATCCGGGACAGGCGCGGATCAGCCCCAGCATTTT.

The J gene is TRBJ1-6, the V gene TRBV10-2; 10 nucleotides agree with TRBD1. CDR3 length: 15 residues. V shed 5 bases, J shed 9 bases, and the junction held 7 bases outside the gene matches. Germline V CDR1 and CDR2: WSHSY, SAAADI. CDR3 DNA: TGCGCCAGCAGTATAGGACAGGGGGGCACTTCACCCCTCCACTTT. This encodes CASSIGQGGTSPLHF.

The chain has TRBV7-2 and TRBJ1-1; D is unresolved. Trimming stripped 6 bases from V and 4 bases from J, with 9 bases between. The CDR3 is 12 amino acids. Germline V gene sequence: CDR1 SGHTA, CDR2 FQGNSA. CDR3 loop: CASSLRITEAFF. The CDR3 nucleotides read TGTGCCAGCAGTTTACGGATCACTGAAGCTTTCTTT.

Ten or more counts support this clonotype. This rearrangement joins TRBV6-5 to TRBJ1-5; D call uncertain. Between the trimmed V and J ends, which lost 4 bases and 5 bases, there was a span of 12 bases. Germline CDR1 is MNHEY and CDR2 is SVGAGI. The CDR3 has 14 amino acids. The DNA of the CDR3 is TGTGCCAGCAGTTCTATGAGAGTCCATCAGCCCCAGCATTTT. It yields the protein CASSSMRVHQPQHF.

V usage is TRBV7-3 and J usage is TRBJ2-3; no firm D call. Trimming shortened V by 1 base and J by 0 bases, and 8 bases separated the two germline ends. Germline-derived CDR1 and CDR2 are SGHTA and FQGTGA. CDR3 size: 15 residues. CDR3 region: CASSLRSSSTDTQYF. The CDR3 DNA sequence: TGTGCCAGCAGCTTAAGGTCCTCTAGCACAGATACGCAGTATTTT.

This chain joins TRBV19 and TRBJ2-2, with no clear D. CDR1 and CDR2 (germline): LNHDA, SQIVND (reference sequence). The CDR3 has 16 amino acids. Trimming took 6 bases from V and 6 from J, leaving 20 bases between them. The CDR3 reads CASRTGYPRGPGELFF. The CDR3 DNA sequence: TGTGCCAGTAGGACCGGCTACCCCCGAGGTCCCGGGGAGCTGTTTTTT.

The chain couples TRBV7-3 to TRBJ2-1; D is possibly TRBD1 (5 bases). Germline V gives CDR1 SGHTA, CDR2 FQGTGA. The CDR3 runs 12 residues. The CDR3 loop is CANTGDYNEQFF. The CDR3, as DNA: TGTGCTAACACAGGAGACTACAATGAGCAGTTCTTC.

The chain combines TRBV20-1 with TRBJ2-7; 9 bases agree with TRBD1. V shed 3 bases and J 4 bases; nucleotides not matched to a gene: 10. Germline V gives CDR1 DFQATT, CDR2 SNEGSKA (reference sequence). This CDR3 is 15 amino acids long. Written as DNA, the CDR3 is TGCAGTGCTAGCGCCAACAGGGGGCTTTCATACGAGCAGTACTTC. It specifies CSASANRGLSYEQYF.

As for this clonotype: A read error may produce the germline difference seen at one junction end. The chain joins TRBV19 to TRBJ2-4; D not resolved. The CDR3 contains 11 residues. Germline loops: CDR1 LNHDA, CDR2 SQIVND (reference sequence). The CDR3 loop is CASTARNFVDF. CDR3 in DNA: TGTGCCAGTACGGCTAGAAATTTTGTGGACTTC.

Notes on this clonotype: One end of the junction does not line up with germline, which may come from a read error. This rearrangement joins TRBV9 to TRBJ2-7, with 10 bases that match TRBD2. In germline, CDR1 is SGDLS, CDR2 YYNGEE. This CDR3 is 16 amino acids long. As DNA, the CDR3 is TGTGCCAGCAGCGGAAGAACTAGCGGGGCAGACTACGAACAGTACTTC. It encodes CASSGRTSGADYEQYF.

The V call is TRBV19, the J call TRBJ1-5; D unresolved. CDR1 LNHDA and CDR2 SQIVND come from the germline V gene (reference sequence). This CDR3 has 14 amino acids. Trimming stripped 3 bases from V and 0 bases from J, with 6 bases between. DNA of the CDR3: TGTGCCAGTAGTATGGGGATTAGCAATCAGCCCCAGCATTTT. The encoded protein is CASSMGISNQPQHF.

The chain carries TRBV5-1 and TRBJ2-7; 9 positions match TRBD1. V shed 8 bases, J shed 2 bases, and the junction held 5 bases outside the gene matches. The CDR3 loop spans 13 amino acids. Germline CDR1 is SGHRS and CDR2 is YFSETQ. CDR3 sequence reads: CASSGQGAYEQYF. For the CDR3, the DNA is TGCGCCAGTTCGGGACAGGGCGCCTACGAGCAGTACTTC.